In this sample, the clone carrying this T cell receptor beta chain turned up many times. Sequencing involved patients with CD8+CD57+ cell expansion previously shown by flow cytometry. The CDR3 extends over 16 amino acids. V lost 3 bases and J lost 4; bases outside the gene matches: 12. Germline-derived CDR1 and CDR2 are SGDLS and YYNGEE. Genomic DNA templated the TCR beta VDJ and CDR3 profiling. TCRdb ran MiXCR on the reads and lists one entry per CDR3 protein. The table lists about 180,000 distinct CDR3 sequences, around 50% of them singletons. The data were taken from a study of CD8+CD57+ T cells in acquired aplastic anemia.

The sequenced sample consisted of sorted CD4+, CD8+, or CD8+CD57+ T cells (not recorded which) from PBMCs. This receptor was identified in a human donor with aplastic anemia. The V gene is TRBV9, the J gene TRBJ2-5; 7 nucleotides match TRBD2. The CDR3 bases are TGTGCCAGCAGCGACCGACCCCGGGGGGAGGGAGAGACCCAGTACTTC. Its protein is CASSDRPRGEGETQYF.